The 21 T cell receptor beta chains presented below share a single source sample, sequenced in a study of circulating and synovial CD4+ cells in juvenile arthritis (dated by TCRdb to 2014 to 2015). The method was the immunoSEQ multiplex PCR assay. TCRdb mirrors the immuneACCESS table, restricted to in-frame sequences. Some clones are absent from its copies; in checked studies, under half trace to an unresolved V gene, and the reason for the others is unknown. The sample table shows tens of thousands of clones, and nearly 97% are seen once. The ten largest clones take up 0.15% to 0.2% of the sample. What was sequenced was CD4+ T cells from blood. Receptors originate from a human donor with juvenile idiopathic arthritis.

This clone has just a few counts. The chain has TRBV7-9 and TRBJ2-2, with 9 bases aligning to TRBD1. The CDR3 length is 16 residues. V shed 11 bases and J 9 bases; nucleotides not matched to a gene: 19. Germline lookup yields CDR1 SEHNR and CDR2 FQNEAQ (reference sequence). CDR3 sequence reads: CALQLTGQGISRELFF. In DNA, the CDR3 is TGTGCCCTCCAGCTTACCGGACAGGGGATTAGTAGGGAGCTGTTTTTT.

This chain connects TRBV6-1 to TRBJ2-5, with TRBD2 matching over 8 bases. Germline CDR1 and CDR2: MNHNS and SASEGT. The CDR3 extends over 14 amino acids. The trim removed 4 bases at V and 5 bases at J, leaving 6 bases unmatched. The CDR3 region has the DNA TGTGCCAGCAGTGCACAGGGACTAGGGGAGACCCAGTACTTC. It yields the protein CASSAQGLGETQYF.

The rearrangement uses TRBV19 and TRBJ2-1; D ambiguous. The germline V gene encodes CDR1 LNHDA and CDR2 SQIVND (reference sequence). V was pared by 7 bases and J by 7 bases, with 11 bases between. The CDR3 has 12 residues. The CDR3 DNA sequence: TGTGCCAGTATCCCACGGTCTAATGAGCAGTTCTTC. This gives the protein CASIPRSNEQFF. The full variable domain, in which reference TRBV19 and TRBJ2-1 provide the parts outside the CDR3, is DGGITQSPKYLFRKEGQNVTLSCEQNLNHDAMYWYRQDPGQGLRLIYYSQIVNDFQKGDIAEGYSVSREKKESFPLTVTSAQKNPTAFYLCASIPRSNEQFFGPGTRLTVL.

The V gene is TRBV27, the J gene TRBJ1-1; D gene uncertain. Trimming removed 3 bases at V and 4 bases at J, with 12 bases between. The CDR3 is 14 residues long. From germline, CDR1 is MNHEY and CDR2 SMNVEV (reference sequence). The CDR3 sequence: CASSFWSRSTEAFF. DNA for the CDR3: TGTGCCAGCAGTTTCTGGTCCCGGAGCACTGAAGCTTTCTTT.

The V gene is TRBV9, the J gene TRBJ1-1; TRBD1 is a possible D gene (5 bases). CDR3 length: 14 residues. V lost 1 base and J lost 7, with 14 bases in between. CDR1 is SGDLS and CDR2 is YYNGEE in the germline V gene. The CDR3 DNA reads as TGTGCCAGCAGCGTATTATGGGGCCTCGATGAAGCTTTCTTT. This gives the protein CASSVLWGLDEAFF.

The CDR3 loop is CASRPGTARRSRQYF. The CDR3 DNA reads TGTGCCAGCCGGCCCGGGACAGCACGGAGGAGCAGGCAGTATTTT. This rearrangement joins TRBV27 to TRBJ2-3; TRBD1 agrees at 7 bases. Trimming removed 8 bases from V and 11 bases from J; junction bases left unmatched: 19. CDR1 and CDR2 (germline): MNHEY, SMNVEV (reference sequence). The CDR3 consists of 15 residues.

The V gene is TRBV9, the J gene TRBJ1-1; TRBD1 might be the D (5 bases). The CDR3 contains 16 residues. V was clipped by 0 bases and J by 0 bases, with 12 bases between them. CDR1 and CDR2 from the germline V gene are SGDLS and YYNGEE. The CDR3 reads CASSVDQGFMNTEAFF. CDR3 nucleotide sequence: TGTGCCAGCAGCGTAGACCAGGGTTTCATGAACACTGAAGCTTTCTTT. Full variable domain (missing parts from reference TRBV9 and TRBJ1-1): DSGVTQTPKHLITATGQRVTLRCSPRSGDLSVYWYQQSLDQGLQFLIQYYNGEERAKGNILERFSAQQFPDLHSELNLSSLELGDSALYFCASSVDQGFMNTEAFFGQGTRLTVV.

The rearrangement uses TRBV28 and TRBJ2-7, with 7 positions matching TRBD2. CDR1 and CDR2 (germline): MDHEN, SYDVKM. Trimming took 7 bases from V and 3 from J; bases not matched to a gene: 9. This CDR3 contains 14 residues. The CDR3 sequence is CASTPGGGDYEQYF. For the CDR3, the DNA is TGTGCCAGCACCCCGGGTGGGGGGGACTACGAGCAGTACTTC.

The J gene is TRBJ2-3, the V gene TRBV10-3, with TRBD2 matching over 7 bases. Germline CDR1 reads ENHRY; CDR2 reads SYGVKD. The CDR3 contains 13 residues. Unmatched junction bases numbered 2, after V lost 3 bases and J lost 5 bases. CDR3 amino acids: CAISDRGEDTQYF. The CDR3, as DNA: TGTGCCATCAGTGATCGGGGGGAAGATACGCAGTATTTT.

The rearrangement links TRBV5-8 to TRBJ1-2; D is unclear. This CDR3 has 13 residues. Between the trimmed V and J ends, which lost 1 base and 5 bases, there was a span of 9 bases. Germline values: CDR1 SGHTS, CDR2 YDEGEE. As DNA, the CDR3 is TGTGCCAGCAGCTTGTGGAAGGAGTATGGCTACACCTTC. It yields the protein CASSLWKEYGYTF.

The chain recombines TRBV5-1 with TRBJ2-1, with no clear D. The CDR3 runs to 15 residues. With 1 base removed from V and 0 bases from J, the gap between germline ends came to 8 bases. CDR1 and CDR2 (germline): SGHRS, YFSETQ. The DNA for the CDR3 is TGCGCCAGCAGCTTGTCAACGAGCTCCTACAATGAGCAGTTCTTC. Translation gives CASSLSTSSYNEQFF. Full variable domain (rest looked up from reference TRBV5-1 and TRBJ2-1): KAGVTQTPRYLIKTRGQQVTLSCSPISGHRSVSWYQQTPGQGLQFLFEYFSETQRNKGNFPGRFSGRQFSNSRSEMNVSTLELGDSALYLCASSLSTSSYNEQFFGPGTRLTVL.

This clone was observed a few times. V usage is TRBV25-1 and J usage is TRBJ1-2; D remains ambiguous. Germline V gives CDR1 MGHDK, CDR2 SYGVNS. The CDR3 totals 12 residues. The V end was cut by 8 bases, the J end by 9 bases, with 16 bases between. The CDR3 region has the DNA TGTGCCAGCCTGGGCAACGGCAACCGCTACACCTTC. This codes for CASLGNGNRYTF.

The V call is TRBV7-6, the J call TRBJ1-2; 7 nucleotides line up with TRBD1. The germline CDR1 and CDR2 sequences are SGHVS and FNYEAQ. The CDR3 length is 12 residues. Trimming removed 5 bases from V and 10 bases from J; junction bases left unmatched: 7. This CDR3 is CASSVNGQAYTF. As DNA, the CDR3 is TGTGCCAGCAGCGTGAACGGACAGGCCTACACCTTC. Combining the CDR3 with reference TRBV7-6 and TRBJ1-2 gives the whole variable domain GAGVSQSPRYKVTKRGQDVALRCDPISGHVSLYWYRQALGQGPEFLTYFNYEAQQDKSGLPNDRFSAERPEGSISTLTIQRTEQRDSAMYRCASSVNGQAYTFGSGTRLTVV.

The gene calls are TRBV7-2 and TRBJ2-3, with TRBD2 matching 7 bases. The CDR3 loop spans 14 amino acids. After removal of 2 bases from V and 1 base from J, the junction contained 0 bases not matched to a gene. The germline gives CDR1 SGHTA, CDR2 FQGNSA. The CDR3 DNA reads as TGTGCCAGCAGCTTAAGCGGGGGCACAGATACGCAGTATTTT. Translating it yields CASSLSGGTDTQYF.

This rearrangement joins TRBV5-1 to TRBJ1-5; the D gene is possibly TRBD1 (6 bases). Trimming cost V 2 bases and J 3 bases, with 9 bases left between them. Germline V gene data show CDR1 as SGHRS and CDR2 as YFSETQ. This CDR3 is built from 14 residues. CDR3 sequence (DNA): TGCGCCAGCAGCTTTCGACAGGTCAATCAGCCCCAGCATTTT. Translated: CASSFRQVNQPQHF.

The chain has TRBV9 and TRBJ1-2; tentatively, D is TRBD1 (5 bases). This CDR3 spans 14 amino acids. Between the trimmed V and J ends, which lost 4 bases and 0 bases, there was a span of 10 bases. Germline V CDR1 and CDR2: SGDLS, YYNGEE. CDR3 DNA sequence: TGTGCCAGCAGCCCAGGGCAAACTAACTATGGCTACACCTTC. This gives the protein CASSPGQTNYGYTF.

The chain couples TRBV2 to TRBJ2-3; the match to TRBD1 covers 10 bases. V trimming: 8 bases; J trimming: 4 bases; junction bases outside the gene matches: 9. CDR1 and CDR2 (germline): SNHLY, FYNNEI. CDR3 length equals 15 residues. This CDR3 is CASSLRGTGADTQYF. The CDR3 region has the DNA TGTGCCAGCTCTTTAAGGGGGACAGGGGCAGATACGCAGTATTTT.

The V gene is TRBV28, the J gene TRBJ1-1; D not resolved. The CDR3 has 16 residues. Looked up from germline, CDR1 is MDHEN and CDR2 is SYDVKM. Trimming removed 2 bases from V and 9 bases from J, with 22 bases in between. The CDR3 is CASSLNTDNELGKAFF. The CDR3 nucleotides read TGTGCCAGCAGTTTAAACACAGACAACGAACTCGGGAAAGCTTTCTTT.

This chain joins TRBV14 and TRBJ2-5; no firm D call. The closer fit of TRBJ2-7 to the DNA end suggests the J call may be wrong. The CDR3 covers 13 residues. CDR1 and CDR2 from the germline V gene are SGHDN and FVKESK. The chain's CDR3 is CASSQGNSLEQYF. In nucleotides, the CDR3 is TGTGCCAGCAGCCAAGGTAACTCCCTCGAGCAGTACTTC.

This rearrangement joins TRBV4-3 to TRBJ2-2; TRBD2 aligns across 12 bases. V dropped 4 bases and J dropped 6; count of bases not matched to a gene: 3. The CDR3 contains 15 residues. The germline V gene encodes CDR1 LGHNA and CDR2 YSLEER. CDR3 amino acids: CASSLGLAGSGELFF. The CDR3 nucleotides read TGCGCCAGCAGCCTCGGACTAGCGGGGTCCGGGGAGCTGTTTTTT.

This clone was seen once. The rearrangement uses TRBV19 and TRBJ2-2, with 8 bases matching TRBD2. This CDR3 contains 13 residues. Trimming removed 7 bases from V and 6 bases from J; junction bases left unmatched: 4. Looked up from germline, CDR1 is LNHDA and CDR2 is SQIVND (reference sequence). The CDR3 is CASKTSVSGELFF. The CDR3, as DNA: TGTGCCAGTAAGACTAGCGTGTCCGGGGAGCTGTTTTTT.